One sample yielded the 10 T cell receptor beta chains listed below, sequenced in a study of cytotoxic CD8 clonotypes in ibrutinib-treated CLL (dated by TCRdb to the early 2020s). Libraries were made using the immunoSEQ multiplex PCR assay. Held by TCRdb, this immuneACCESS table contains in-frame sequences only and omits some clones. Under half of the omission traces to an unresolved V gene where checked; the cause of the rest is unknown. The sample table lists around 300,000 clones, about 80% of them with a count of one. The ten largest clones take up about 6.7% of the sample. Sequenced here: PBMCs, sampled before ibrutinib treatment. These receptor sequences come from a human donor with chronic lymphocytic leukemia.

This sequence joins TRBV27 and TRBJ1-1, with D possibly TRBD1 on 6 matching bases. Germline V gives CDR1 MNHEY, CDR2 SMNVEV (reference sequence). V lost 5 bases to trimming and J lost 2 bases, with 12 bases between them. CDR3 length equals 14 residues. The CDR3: CASSQRTVNTEAFF. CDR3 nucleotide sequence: TGTGCCAGCAGTCAGAGGACAGTTAACACTGAAGCTTTCTTT.

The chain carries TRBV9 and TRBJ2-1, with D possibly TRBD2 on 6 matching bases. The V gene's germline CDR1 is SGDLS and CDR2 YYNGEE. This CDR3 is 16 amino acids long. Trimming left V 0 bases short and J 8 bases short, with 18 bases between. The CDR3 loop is CASSVDGAGGFYEQFF. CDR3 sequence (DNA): TGTGCCAGCAGCGTAGATGGAGCAGGAGGGTTCTATGAGCAGTTCTTC.

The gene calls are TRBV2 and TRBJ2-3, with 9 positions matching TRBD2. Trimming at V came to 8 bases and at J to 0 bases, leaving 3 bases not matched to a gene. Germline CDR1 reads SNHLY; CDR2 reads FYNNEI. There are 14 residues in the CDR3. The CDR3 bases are TGTGCCAGCGGAGCGGGGGGAAGCACAGATACGCAGTATTTT. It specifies CASGAGGSTDTQYF.

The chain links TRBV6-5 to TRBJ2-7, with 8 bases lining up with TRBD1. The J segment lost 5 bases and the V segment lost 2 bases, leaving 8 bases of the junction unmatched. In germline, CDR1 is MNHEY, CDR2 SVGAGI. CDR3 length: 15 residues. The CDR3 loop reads CASSYEQGARDEQYF. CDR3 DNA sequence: TGTGCCAGCAGTTACGAGCAGGGGGCTCGGGACGAGCAGTACTTC.

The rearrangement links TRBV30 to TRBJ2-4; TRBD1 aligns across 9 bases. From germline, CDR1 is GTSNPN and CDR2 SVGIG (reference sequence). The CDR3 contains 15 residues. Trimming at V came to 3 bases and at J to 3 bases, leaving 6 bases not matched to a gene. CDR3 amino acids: CAWRNRGLSKNIQYF. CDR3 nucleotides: TGTGCCTGGAGAAACAGGGGGCTCAGCAAAAACATTCAGTACTTC.

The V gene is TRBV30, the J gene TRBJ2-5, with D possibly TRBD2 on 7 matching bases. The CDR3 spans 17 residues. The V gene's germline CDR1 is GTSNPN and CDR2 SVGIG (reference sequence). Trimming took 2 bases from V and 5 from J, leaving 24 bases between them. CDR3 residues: CAWSSGRGSIRLETQYF. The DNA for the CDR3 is TGTGCCTGGAGTAGTGGGAGGGGGAGTATAAGATTGGAGACCCAGTACTTC.

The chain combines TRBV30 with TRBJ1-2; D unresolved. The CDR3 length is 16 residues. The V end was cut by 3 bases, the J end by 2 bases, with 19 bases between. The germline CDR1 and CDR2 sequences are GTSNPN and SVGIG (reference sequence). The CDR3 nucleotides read TGTGCCTGGAGAGGCGTGTTCCCCCCCGAGAACTATGGCTACACCTTC. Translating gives CAWRGVFPPENYGYTF.

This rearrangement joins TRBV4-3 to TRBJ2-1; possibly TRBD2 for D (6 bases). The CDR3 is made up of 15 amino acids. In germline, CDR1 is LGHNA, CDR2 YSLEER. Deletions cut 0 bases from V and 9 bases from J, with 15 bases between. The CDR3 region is CASSQESRAGTEQFF. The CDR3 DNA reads TGCGCCAGCAGCCAAGAGAGTAGGGCGGGAACTGAGCAGTTCTTC.

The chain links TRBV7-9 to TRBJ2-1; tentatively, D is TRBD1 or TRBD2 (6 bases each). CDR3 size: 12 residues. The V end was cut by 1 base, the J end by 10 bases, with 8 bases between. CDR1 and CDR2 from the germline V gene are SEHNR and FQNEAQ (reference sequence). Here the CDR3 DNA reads TGTGCCAGCAGCTTAGGAGGGGGGGAGCAGTTCTTC. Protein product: CASSLGGGEQFF.

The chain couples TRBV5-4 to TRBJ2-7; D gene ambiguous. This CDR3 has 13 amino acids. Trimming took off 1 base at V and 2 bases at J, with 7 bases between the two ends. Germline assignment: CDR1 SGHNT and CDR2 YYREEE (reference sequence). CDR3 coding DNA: TGTGCCAGCAGCTTGACTCCAACCTACGAGCAGTACTTC. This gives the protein CASSLTPTYEQYF.